This T cell receptor (beta chain) appears in the sequencing data of a study of OX40 agonist ivuxolimab in advanced cancers. Across the study: The study gave patients intravenous ivuxolimab at 0.01 to 10 mg/kg every 2 weeks. Partial responses were achieved by three patients, one with hepatocellular carcinoma and two with cutaneous melanoma.

Germline V CDR1 and CDR2: MNHNY, SVGAGI (reference sequence). V lost 5 bases to trimming and J lost 2 bases; unmatched junction nucleotides: 3. This CDR3 spans 15 amino acids. The protocol was immunoSEQ multiplex PCR, while the TCRdb copy is restricted to in-frame clones and leaves out a portion. The sample carries some 60,000 clones, 87% recorded once. The source was CD4+ or CD8+ T cells sorted from blood, collected in a trial of the OX40 agonist ivuxolimab. V usage is TRBV6-6 and J usage is TRBJ2-1, with 10 nucleotides matching TRBD2. This receptor was taken from an adult with an advanced solid tumor such as melanoma, head and neck, liver or kidney cancer. CDR3 amino acids: CASSEREGAYNEQFF. CDR3 coding DNA: TGTGCCAGCAGTGAGCGGGAGGGGGCCTACAATGAGCAGTTCTTC.